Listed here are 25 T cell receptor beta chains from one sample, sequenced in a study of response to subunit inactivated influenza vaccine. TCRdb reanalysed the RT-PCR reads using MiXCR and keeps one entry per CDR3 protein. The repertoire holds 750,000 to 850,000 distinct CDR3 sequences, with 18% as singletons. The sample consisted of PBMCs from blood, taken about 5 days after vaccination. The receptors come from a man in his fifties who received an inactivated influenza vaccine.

CDR3 in amino acids: CASSYYGGPSTDTQYF. The CDR3 nucleotides are TGTGCCAGCAGCTATTATGGAGGCCCTAGCACAGATACGCAGTATTTT. This chain uses TRBV7-9 with TRBJ2-3; tentatively, D is TRBD2 (5 bases). V lost 4 bases and J lost 0, with 14 bases in between. Looked up from germline, CDR1 is SEHNR and CDR2 is FQNEAQ (reference sequence). The CDR3 length is 16 residues.

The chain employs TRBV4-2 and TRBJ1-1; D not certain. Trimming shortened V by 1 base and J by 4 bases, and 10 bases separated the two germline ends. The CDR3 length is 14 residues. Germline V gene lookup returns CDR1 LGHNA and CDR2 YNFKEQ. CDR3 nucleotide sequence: TGTGCCAGCAGCCAAGCGGGTTTTGGCACTGAAGCTTTCTTT. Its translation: CASSQAGFGTEAFF.

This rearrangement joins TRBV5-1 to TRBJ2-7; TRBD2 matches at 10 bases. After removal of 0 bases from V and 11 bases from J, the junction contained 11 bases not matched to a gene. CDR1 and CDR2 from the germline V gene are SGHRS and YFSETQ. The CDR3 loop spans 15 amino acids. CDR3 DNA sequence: TGCGCCAGCAGCTTGGCCGGGACTAGCGCCAGTCGGAAGTACTTC. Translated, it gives CASSLAGTSASRKYF.

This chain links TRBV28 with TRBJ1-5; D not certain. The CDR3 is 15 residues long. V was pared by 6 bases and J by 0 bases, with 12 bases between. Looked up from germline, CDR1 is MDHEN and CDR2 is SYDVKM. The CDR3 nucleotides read TGTGCCAGCAGGATTCTACCGTATAGCAATCAGCCCCAGCATTTT. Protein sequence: CASRILPYSNQPQHF.

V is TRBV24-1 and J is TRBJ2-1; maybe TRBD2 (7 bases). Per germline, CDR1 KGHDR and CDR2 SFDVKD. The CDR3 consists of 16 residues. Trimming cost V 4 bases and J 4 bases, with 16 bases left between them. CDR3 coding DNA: TGTGCCACCAGTGACATCACAGGGAGGGCTTACAATGAGCAGTTCTTC. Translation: CATSDITGRAYNEQFF.

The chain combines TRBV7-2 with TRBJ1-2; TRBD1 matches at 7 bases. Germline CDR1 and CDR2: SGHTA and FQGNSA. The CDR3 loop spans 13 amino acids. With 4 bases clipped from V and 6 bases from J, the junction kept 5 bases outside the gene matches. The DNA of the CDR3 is TGTGCCAGCAGCTCCAGGGGGGGGGATGGCTACACCTTC. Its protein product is CASSSRGGDGYTF. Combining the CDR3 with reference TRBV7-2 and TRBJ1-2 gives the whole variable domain GAGVSQSPSNKVTEKGKDVELRCDPISGHTALYWYRQSLGQGLEFLIYFQGNSAPDKSGLPSDRFSAERTGGSVSTLTIQRTQQEDSAVYLCASSSRGGDGYTFGSGTRLTVV.

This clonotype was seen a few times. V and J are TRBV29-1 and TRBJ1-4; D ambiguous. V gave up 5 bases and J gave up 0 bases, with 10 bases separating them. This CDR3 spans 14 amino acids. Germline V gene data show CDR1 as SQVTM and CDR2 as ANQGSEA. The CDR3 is CSVSYTATNEKLFF. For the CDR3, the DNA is TGCAGCGTTTCATACACTGCAACTAATGAAAAACTGTTTTTT.

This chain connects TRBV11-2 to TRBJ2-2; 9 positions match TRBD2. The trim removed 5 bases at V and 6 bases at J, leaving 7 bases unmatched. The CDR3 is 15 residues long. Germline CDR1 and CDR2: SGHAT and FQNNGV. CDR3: CASSRLAGVAGELFF. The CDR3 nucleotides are TGTGCCAGCAGCCGTTTAGCGGGGGTGGCCGGGGAGCTGTTTTTT. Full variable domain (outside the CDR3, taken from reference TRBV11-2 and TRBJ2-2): EAGVAQSPRYKIIEKRQSVAFWCNPISGHATLYWYQQILGQGPKLLIQFQNNGVVDDSQLPKDRFSAERLKGVDSTLKIQPAKLEDSAVYLCASSRLAGVAGELFFGEGSRLTVL.

CDR3 in amino acids: CASSQEWQGAYEQYF. CDR3 nucleotides: TGCGCCAGCAGCCAAGAATGGCAGGGCGCCTACGAGCAGTACTTC. The rearrangement uses TRBV4-3 and TRBJ2-7; maybe TRBD1 (5 bases). Deletions cut 0 bases from V and 2 bases from J, with 11 bases between. Germline V lookup: CDR1 LGHNA, CDR2 YSLEER. CDR3 length: 15 amino acids.

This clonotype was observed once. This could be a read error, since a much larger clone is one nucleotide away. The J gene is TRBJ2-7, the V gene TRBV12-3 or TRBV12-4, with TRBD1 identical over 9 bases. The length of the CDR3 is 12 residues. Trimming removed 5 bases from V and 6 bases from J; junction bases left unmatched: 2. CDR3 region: CASSTGGAEQYF. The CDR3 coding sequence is TGTGCCAGCAGTACAGGGGGCGCCGAGCAGTACTTC.

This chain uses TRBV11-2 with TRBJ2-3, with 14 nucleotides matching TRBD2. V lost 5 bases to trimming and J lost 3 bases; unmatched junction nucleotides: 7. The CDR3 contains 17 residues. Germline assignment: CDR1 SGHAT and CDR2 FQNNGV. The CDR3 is CASSRRLAGGRTDTQYF. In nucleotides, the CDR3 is TGTGCCAGCAGCCGCCGACTAGCGGGGGGGAGAACAGATACGCAGTATTTT.

The CDR3 region is CASSLWVGDSSYNEQFF. The CDR3 DNA reads as TGTGCCAGCAGCTTATGGGTGGGGGACAGCTCCTACAATGAGCAGTTCTTC. The chain employs TRBV7-9 and TRBJ2-1, with TRBD1 matching over 7 bases. After removal of 2 bases from V and 0 bases from J, the junction contained 7 bases not matched to a gene. This CDR3 region has 17 residues. Germline V gene data show CDR1 as SEHNR and CDR2 as FQNEAQ (reference sequence).

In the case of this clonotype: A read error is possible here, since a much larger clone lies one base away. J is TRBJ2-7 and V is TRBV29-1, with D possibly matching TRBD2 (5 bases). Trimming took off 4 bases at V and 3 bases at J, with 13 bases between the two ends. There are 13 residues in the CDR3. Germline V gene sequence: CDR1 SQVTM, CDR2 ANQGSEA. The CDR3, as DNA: TGCAGCGTTGTTCTTGACGGGAACTACGAGCAGTACTTC. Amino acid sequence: CSVVLDGNYEQYF.

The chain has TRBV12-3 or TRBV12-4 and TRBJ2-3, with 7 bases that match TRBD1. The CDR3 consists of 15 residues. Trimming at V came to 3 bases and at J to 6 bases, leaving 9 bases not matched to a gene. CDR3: CASSFRTGSRDTQYF. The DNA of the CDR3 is TGTGCCAGCAGTTTCAGGACAGGCTCCCGCGATACGCAGTATTTT.

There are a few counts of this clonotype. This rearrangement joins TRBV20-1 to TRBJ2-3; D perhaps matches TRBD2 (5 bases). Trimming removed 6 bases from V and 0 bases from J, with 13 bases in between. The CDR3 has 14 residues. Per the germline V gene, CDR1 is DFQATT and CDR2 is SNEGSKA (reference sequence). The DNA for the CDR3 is TGCAGTGCCCCGGCCCCGGGGAGCACAGATACGCAGTATTTT. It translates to CSAPAPGSTDTQYF.

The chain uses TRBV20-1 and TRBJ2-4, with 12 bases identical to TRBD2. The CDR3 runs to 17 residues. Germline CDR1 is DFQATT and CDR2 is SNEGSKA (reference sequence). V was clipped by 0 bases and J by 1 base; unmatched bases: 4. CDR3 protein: CSARDPLAGGAKNIQYF. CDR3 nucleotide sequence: TGCAGTGCTAGAGACCCCCTAGCGGGGGGGGCCAAAAACATTCAGTACTTC.

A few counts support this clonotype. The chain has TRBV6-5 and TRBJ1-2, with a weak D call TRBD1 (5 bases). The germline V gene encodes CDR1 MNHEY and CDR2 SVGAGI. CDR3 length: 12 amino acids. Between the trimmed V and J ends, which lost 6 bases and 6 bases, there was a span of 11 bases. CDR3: CASRPGGDGYTF. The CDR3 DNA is TGTGCCAGCAGACCCGGGGGGGATGGCTACACCTTC.

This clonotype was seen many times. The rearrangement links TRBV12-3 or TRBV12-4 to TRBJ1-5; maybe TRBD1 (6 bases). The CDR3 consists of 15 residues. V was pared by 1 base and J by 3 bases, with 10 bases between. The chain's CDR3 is CASSLDRQANQPQHF. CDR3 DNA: TGTGCCAGCAGTTTAGATCGACAGGCCAATCAGCCCCAGCATTTT.

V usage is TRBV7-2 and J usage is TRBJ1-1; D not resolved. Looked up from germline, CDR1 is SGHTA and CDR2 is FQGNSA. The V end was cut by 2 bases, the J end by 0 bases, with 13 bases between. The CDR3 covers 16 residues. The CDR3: CASSLNSPSLNTEAFF. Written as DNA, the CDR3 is TGTGCCAGCAGCTTAAACTCCCCTTCCTTGAACACTGAAGCTTTCTTT.

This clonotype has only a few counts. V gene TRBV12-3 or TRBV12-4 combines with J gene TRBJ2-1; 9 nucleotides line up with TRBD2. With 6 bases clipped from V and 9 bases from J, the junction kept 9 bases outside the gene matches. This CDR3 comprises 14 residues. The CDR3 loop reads CASRPTSGHGEQFF. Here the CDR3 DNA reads TGTGCCAGCAGGCCGACTAGCGGACACGGTGAGCAGTTCTTC.

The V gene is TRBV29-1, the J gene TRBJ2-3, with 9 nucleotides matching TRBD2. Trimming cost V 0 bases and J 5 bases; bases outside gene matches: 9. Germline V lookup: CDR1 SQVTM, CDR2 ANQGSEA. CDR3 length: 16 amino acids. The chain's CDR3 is CSVEDFKETSGDTQYF. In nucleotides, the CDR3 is TGCAGCGTTGAAGATTTTAAGGAGACTAGCGGAGATACGCAGTATTTT.

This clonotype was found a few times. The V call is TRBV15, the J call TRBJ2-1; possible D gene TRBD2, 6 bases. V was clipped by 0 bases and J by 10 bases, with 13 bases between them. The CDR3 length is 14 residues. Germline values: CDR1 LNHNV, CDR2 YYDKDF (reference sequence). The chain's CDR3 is CATSRDNGGREQFF. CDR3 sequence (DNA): TGTGCCACCAGCAGAGATAACGGGGGTCGGGAGCAGTTCTTC.

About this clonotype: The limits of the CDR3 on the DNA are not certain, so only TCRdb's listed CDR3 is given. This CDR3 is CATERGGTGSCFF. This sequence joins TRBV24-1 and TRBJ2-2; TRBD2, the D gene given by the table, was not confirmed from the DNA. The length of the CDR3 is 13 amino acids, counting both ends. Looked up from germline, CDR1 is KGHDR and CDR2 is SFDVKD.

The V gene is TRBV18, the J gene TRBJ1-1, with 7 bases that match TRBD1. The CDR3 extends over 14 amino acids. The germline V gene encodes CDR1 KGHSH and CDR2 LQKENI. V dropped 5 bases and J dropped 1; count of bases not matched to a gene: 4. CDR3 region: CASSATGQNTEAFF. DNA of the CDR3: TGTGCCAGCTCAGCGACAGGGCAGAACACTGAAGCTTTCTTT.

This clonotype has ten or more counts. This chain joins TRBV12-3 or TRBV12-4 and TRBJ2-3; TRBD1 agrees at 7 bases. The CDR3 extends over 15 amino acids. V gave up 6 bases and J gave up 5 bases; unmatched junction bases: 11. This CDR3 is CASSPATGRGDTQYF. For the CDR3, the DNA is TGTGCCAGCAGCCCCGCGACAGGGCGAGGAGATACGCAGTATTTT.